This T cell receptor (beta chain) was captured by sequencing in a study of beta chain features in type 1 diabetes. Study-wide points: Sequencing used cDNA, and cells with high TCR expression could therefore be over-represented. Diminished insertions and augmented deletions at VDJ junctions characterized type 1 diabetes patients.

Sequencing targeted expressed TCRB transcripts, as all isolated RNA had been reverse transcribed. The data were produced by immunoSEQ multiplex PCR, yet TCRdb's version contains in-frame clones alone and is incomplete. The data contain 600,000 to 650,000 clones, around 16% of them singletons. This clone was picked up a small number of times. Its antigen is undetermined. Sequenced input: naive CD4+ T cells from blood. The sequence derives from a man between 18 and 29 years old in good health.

CDR3 region: CAISPLSHTEAFF. The DNA for the CDR3 is TGTGCCATCAGTCCCCTATCACACACTGAAGCTTTCTTT. This chain joins TRBV10-3 and TRBJ1-1; D is ambiguous. The CDR3 length is 13 residues. In germline, CDR1 is ENHRY, CDR2 SYGVKD. With 5 bases removed from V and 3 bases from J, the gap between germline ends came to 10 bases.